Detailed here is one TCR beta chain. This sample was taken from a study of blood T cell repertoires in COVID-19. Study information: T cells, B-cell-depleted T cells, or PBMCs supplied cDNA or gDNA.

In the original workflow: Cell counts per sample came from amplifying reference gene primers. Using immunoSEQ multiplex PCR, the repertoire was profiled, and TCRdb retains in-frame clones only, with some absent. The V and J calls and clone size come from that table; D and trimming were worked out from the DNA. The data contain just over 95,000 clones, just over 90% of them singletons. The junction had 10 bases not matched to a gene; V was cut back by 5 bases and J by 2 bases. The CDR3 runs 16 residues. CDR1 is MNHEY and CDR2 is SMNVEV in the germline V gene (reference sequence). The sequence was collected from a man aged 45-65 years with acute or convalescent COVID-19. V usage is TRBV27 and J usage is TRBJ2-7; TRBD2 matches at 9 bases. Sequencing was carried out using peripheral blood. Here the CDR3 reads CASSITTGTSPYEQYF. The CDR3 DNA reads as TGTGCCAGCAGTATTACGACCGGGACTAGCCCCTACGAGCAGTACTTC.